This T cell receptor beta chain comes out of a study of cytomegalovirus exposure and HLA in healthy donors. This clone was recorded a few times. Its antigen is still unknown. The CDR3 is 16 amino acids. Germline CDR1 is SGHRS and CDR2 is YFSETQ. The V gene lost 2 bases and the J gene lost 1 base, with 13 bases spanning the gap. Overall study findings and caveats: Available immune exposure information covered CMV serostatus only. The authors reported that TCR beta sequences could predict HLA-A and HLA-B alleles. These predictions were accurate for most subjects in the first cohort. Prior analysis indicated that the majority of TCR beta V segments exhibited productivity approximately 90% or approximately 30% of the time. Researchers reported in a later analysis that common viral pathogens appeared linked to several top clusters.

The PCR contained 60 Vbeta and 13 Jbeta primers. Sequencing used immunoSEQ multiplex PCR; TCRdb keeps in-frame clones, though not all of them. The sample lists some 180,000 clones, more than 9.5% occurring once. The chain combines TRBV5-1 with TRBJ2-1; tentatively, D is TRBD2 (7 bases). The source of this sequence is a man aged 50-60 years in good health and CMV-seropositive. The material sequenced was PBMCs. The CDR3 sequence: CASSFGGGPSYNEQFF. The CDR3 DNA follows: TGCGCCAGCAGCTTTGGCGGGGGCCCTTCCTACAATGAGCAGTTCTTC.